These 17 T cell receptor beta chains came from one sample sequenced in a study of shared clonotypes between healthy human individuals. The repertoire was sequenced with immunoSEQ multiplex PCR; TCRdb's copy has only in-frame clones and lacks some. Among 2.5 million or so clones listed, around nine tenths were seen once. The specimen sequenced was naive CD4+ T cells sorted from blood. Subset specified: CD45RA+ positively selected. Receptors were obtained from a man between 18 and 35 years old in good health.

Note on this clone: In the same sample, other DNA sequences code for this CDR3. The V gene is TRBV7-9, the J gene TRBJ1-4, with D perhaps matching TRBD1 (5 bases). V was shortened by 1 base and J by 4 bases, with 10 bases between the two germline ends. Germline-derived CDR1 and CDR2 are SEHNR and FQNEAQ (reference sequence). The CDR3 extends over 15 amino acids. In DNA form, the CDR3 reads TGTGCCAGCAGCTTAGGTACAGGAAGTAATGAAAAACTGTTTTTT. It translates to CASSLGTGSNEKLFF.

The rearrangement joins TRBV5-6 to TRBJ2-1; D remains ambiguous. With 0 bases removed from V and 5 bases from J, the gap between germline ends came to 9 bases. CDR1 SGHDT and CDR2 YYEEEE come from the germline V gene. This CDR3 region has 14 residues. The CDR3 region is CASSLGLTNNEQFF. The CDR3, as DNA: TGTGCCAGCAGCTTGGGACTTACCAACAATGAGCAGTTCTTC. Looking up the rest from reference TRBV5-6 and TRBJ2-1 gives the full variable domain: DAGVTQSPTHLIKTRGQQVTLRCSPKSGHDTVSWYQQALGQGPQFIFQYYEEEERQRGNFPDRFSGHQFPNYSSELNVNALLLGDSALYLCASSLGLTNNEQFFGPGTRLTVL.

The chain joins TRBV14 to TRBJ2-7; either TRBD1 or TRBD2 may supply D (5 bases each). Looked up from germline, CDR1 is SGHDN and CDR2 is FVKESK. CDR3 length: 14 residues. V gave up 0 bases and J gave up 6 bases, with 12 bases separating them. CDR3 residues: CASSQDLWGREQYF. The CDR3 region has the DNA TGTGCCAGCAGCCAAGACCTTTGGGGACGCGAGCAGTACTTC.

This clone was found once. V is TRBV5-4 and J is TRBJ2-2; D not certain. Germline V gives CDR1 SGHNT, CDR2 YYREEE (reference sequence). The CDR3 runs to 15 residues. V dropped 4 bases and J dropped 4 bases, with 14 bases sitting between them. This CDR3 is CASSQDGSITGELFF. DNA of the CDR3: TGTGCCAGCAGCCAGGACGGATCGATCACCGGGGAGCTGTTTTTT.

The chain employs TRBV4-3 and TRBJ2-5; D not resolved. The CDR3 has 18 amino acids. Trimming pared 0 bases from V and 2 bases from J, leaving 19 bases between. From germline, CDR1 is LGHNA and CDR2 YSLEER. The CDR3 reads CASSQEGKFLVPQETQYF. The CDR3 bases are TGCGCCAGCAGCCAAGAGGGAAAATTCCTCGTCCCACAAGAGACCCAGTACTTC.

The chain is built from TRBV5-1 and TRBJ2-7, with 9 positions matching TRBD1. CDR1 is SGHRS, CDR2 YFSETQ, per germline. J was trimmed by 7 bases and V by 7 bases; bases with no gene match: 12. The CDR3 is 14 residues long. CDR3 coding DNA: TGCGCCAGCGGCCGGACAGGGGAGTATTCGGAGCAGTACTTC. It is translated as CASGRTGEYSEQYF.

On this clone: Germline is not matched at one junction end, which may reflect a read error. The chain recombines TRBV20-1 with TRBJ2-7; D is ambiguous. The germline gives CDR1 DFQATT, CDR2 SNEGSKA (reference sequence). CDR3 length: 11 residues. As DNA, the CDR3 is TGCAGTGCCCCCGGGCACGGGCCTCAAAGCTTC. Residues: CSAPGHGPQSF.

The chain joins TRBV27 to TRBJ2-2, with 11 bases matching TRBD1. CDR3 size: 15 residues. The V and J ends lost 5 bases and 4 bases, in that order; junction bases with no gene match: 3. Per germline, CDR1 MNHEY and CDR2 SMNVEV (reference sequence). The CDR3 nucleotides are TGTGCCAGCAGTGCCGGGACAGGGGGCACCGGGGAGCTGTTTTTT. Translation gives CASSAGTGGTGELFF.

Remarks on this clone: At the DNA level, this CDR3 is encoded by other sequences in the same sample as well. The chain recombines TRBV7-2 with TRBJ2-5; D call uncertain. This CDR3 is 11 amino acids long. Germline CDR1 reads SGHTA; CDR2 reads FQGNSA. V gave up 5 bases and J gave up 4 bases, with 5 bases separating them. For the CDR3, the DNA is TGTGCCAGCAGCCGGACAGAGACCCAGTACTTC. This sequence encodes CASSRTETQYF. Together with reference TRBV7-2 and TRBJ2-5, the CDR3 gives the full variable domain: GAGVSQSPSNKVTEKGKDVELRCDPISGHTALYWYRQSLGQGLEFLIYFQGNSAPDKSGLPSDRFSAERTGGSVSTLTIQRTQQEDSAVYLCASSRTETQYFGPGTRLLVL.

The chain has TRBV13 and TRBJ1-1, with TRBD1 matching over 10 bases. The V segment lost 4 bases and the J segment 4 bases; nucleotides outside the gene matches: 6. The CDR3 is 15 residues long. Germline loops: CDR1 PRHDT, CDR2 FYEKMQ (reference sequence). Here the CDR3 reads CASSSMGQGPTEAFF. The CDR3 DNA follows: TGTGCCAGCAGCTCCATGGGACAGGGGCCCACTGAAGCTTTCTTT.

This chain links TRBV7-9 with TRBJ2-1; 9 bases are a match to TRBD2. With 4 bases clipped from V and 0 bases from J, the junction kept 4 bases outside the gene matches. Germline assignment: CDR1 SEHNR and CDR2 FQNEAQ (reference sequence). The CDR3 length is 16 residues. CDR3 in DNA: TGTGCCAGCAGCTCCGAGACTAGCGGCTCCTACAATGAGCAGTTCTTC. This gives the protein CASSSETSGSYNEQFF.

This chain links TRBV5-5 with TRBJ1-5, with TRBD1 identical over 7 bases. With 3 bases clipped from V and 3 bases from J, the junction kept 6 bases outside the gene matches. Germline CDR1 and CDR2: SGHKS and YYEKEE (reference sequence). There are 15 residues in the CDR3. CDR3 sequence: CASSSGQQFNQPQHF. CDR3 nucleotides: TGTGCCAGCAGCTCGGGACAGCAGTTCAATCAGCCCCAGCATTTT.

The rearrangement joins TRBV6-4 to TRBJ2-7; D is ambiguous. V was pared by 9 bases and J by 7 bases, with 4 bases between. This CDR3 has 8 amino acids. The germline gives CDR1 MRHNA, CDR2 SNTAGT. CDR3 sequence (DNA): TGTGCCAGGCAGGAGCAGTACTTC. Residues: CARQEQYF.

The J gene is TRBJ1-6, the V gene TRBV28; the match to TRBD1 covers 8 bases. The CDR3 spans 15 residues. J lost 11 bases, V lost 2 bases, and 8 bases had no gene match. The germline CDR1 and CDR2 sequences are MDHEN and SYDVKM. CDR3 residues: CASSLPTGVDAPLHF. In DNA form, the CDR3 reads TGTGCCAGCAGTTTACCGACAGGGGTGGATGCACCCCTCCACTTT.

The chain carries TRBV28 and TRBJ1-5; D is undetermined. V gave up 2 bases and J gave up 2 bases, with 16 bases separating them. Germline V CDR1 and CDR2: MDHEN, SYDVKM. The CDR3 sequence is 17 residues long. The CDR3 protein is CASSLLGRRYGNQPQHF. CDR3 nucleotide sequence: TGTGCCAGCAGTTTACTCGGTAGACGGTATGGCAATCAGCCCCAGCATTTT.

The J gene is TRBJ2-7, the V gene TRBV28; the D gene is possibly TRBD2 (5 bases). The V and J ends lost 2 bases and 4 bases respectively, with 21 bases between them. Germline CDR1 and CDR2: MDHEN and SYDVKM. The CDR3 contains 17 residues. The CDR3 sequence: CASSLRRTTGVLYEQYF. The CDR3 nucleotides are TGTGCCAGCAGTTTAAGACGAACAACCGGGGTCCTTTACGAGCAGTACTTC.

This clone was seen once. The V gene is TRBV6-5, the J gene TRBJ1-1; D is undetermined. CDR1 MNHEY and CDR2 SVGAGI come from the germline V gene. Trimming stripped 7 bases from V and 1 base from J, with 7 bases between. The CDR3 covers 12 residues. CDR3 amino acids: CASIARNTEAFF. The CDR3 DNA sequence: TGTGCCAGCATTGCCCGGAACACTGAAGCTTTCTTT.